This T cell receptor (beta chain) comes out of a study of T-cell reconstitution after alpha-beta-depleted transplantation in children. Whole-study findings and limits: T-cell counts and diversity at one year following transplant were attributed mainly to newly produced T cells. Surviving recipient T cells and intrathymic progenitors accounted for some patients' high TCRbeta diversity at day 60. Expanded clones from the graft, numbering several hundred, reportedly supplied alpha-beta T cells about two months after transplant.

About this clonotype: Its matching antigen is unknown. This may arise from a read error, as a much more abundant clone is one base away.

TCRbeta library construction was performed incorporating unique molecular identifiers. Each CDR3 protein gets one entry after TCRdb re-called the PCR reads with MiXCR. The sample has around 370,000 distinct CDR3 sequences; around 15% are singletons. This TCR derives from a male patient between 2 and 15 years old who had a stem cell transplant for acute lymphoblastic leukemia, so the T cells may come from the graft donor. The sample in question was PBMCs, mostly from graft donor cells, obtained 360 days after TCRalphabeta/CD19-depleted stem cell transplant.

The CDR3 sequence is CGLGSSGNTDTQYF. In nucleotides, the CDR3 is TGCGGTCTAGGGTCTAGCGGAAACACAGATACGCAGTATTTT. J is TRBJ2-3 and V is TRBV20-1, with 7 bases lining up with TRBD2. This CDR3 has 14 amino acids. Germline lookup yields CDR1 DFQATT and CDR2 SNEGSKA (reference sequence).